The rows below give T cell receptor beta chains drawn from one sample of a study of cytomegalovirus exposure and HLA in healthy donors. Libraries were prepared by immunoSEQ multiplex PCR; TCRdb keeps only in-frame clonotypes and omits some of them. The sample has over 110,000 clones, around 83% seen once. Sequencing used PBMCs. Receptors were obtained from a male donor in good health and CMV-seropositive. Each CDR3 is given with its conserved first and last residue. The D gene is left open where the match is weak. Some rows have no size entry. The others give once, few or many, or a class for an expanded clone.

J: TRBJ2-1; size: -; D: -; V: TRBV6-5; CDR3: CASSLTGSSYNEQFF; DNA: TGTGCCAGCAGTTTGACAGGTAGCTCCTACAATGAGCAGTTCTTC
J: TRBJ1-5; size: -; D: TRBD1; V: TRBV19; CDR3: CATADRSNQPQHF; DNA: TGTGCCACTGCGGACAGGAGCAATCAGCCCCAGCATTTT
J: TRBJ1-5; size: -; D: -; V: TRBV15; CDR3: CATRGGWNQPQHF; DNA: TGTGCCACCAGAGGAGGGTGGAATCAGCCCCAGCATTTT
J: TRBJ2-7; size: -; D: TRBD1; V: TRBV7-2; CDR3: CASTKPTGQAPYEQYF; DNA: TGTGCCAGCACTAAACCGACAGGACAGGCTCCCTACGAGCAGTACTTC
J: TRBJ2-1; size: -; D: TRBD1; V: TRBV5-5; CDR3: CASSADGTANNEQFF; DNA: TGTGCCAGCAGCGCGGACGGGACAGCGAACAATGAGCAGTTCTTC
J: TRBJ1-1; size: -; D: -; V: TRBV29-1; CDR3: CSVKGRGGAMNTEAFF; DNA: TGCAGCGTTAAAGGAAGGGGGGGCGCCATGAACACTGAAGCTTTCTTT
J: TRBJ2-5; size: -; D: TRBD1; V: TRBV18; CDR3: CASSPNDRVTPDF; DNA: TGTGCCAGCTCACCAAACGACAGGGTAACCCCTGACTTC
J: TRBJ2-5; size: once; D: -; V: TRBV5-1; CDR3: CASSAAGGRDETQYF; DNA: TGCGCCAGCAGCGCGGCCGGGGGTCGGGATGAGACCCAGTACTTC
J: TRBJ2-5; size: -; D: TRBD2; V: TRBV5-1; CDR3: CASSLWWPSGYQETQYF; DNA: TGCGCCAGCAGCTTGTGGTGGCCTAGCGGGTACCAAGAGACCCAGTACTTC
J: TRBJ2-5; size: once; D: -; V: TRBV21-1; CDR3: CASSITSDRAVETQYF; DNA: TGTGCCAGCAGCATTACCTCGGACAGGGCAGTGGAGACCCAGTACTTC
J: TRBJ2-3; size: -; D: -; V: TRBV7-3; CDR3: CASSSGLEGDTQYF; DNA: TGTGCCAGCAGCTCGGGACTGGAAGGGGATACGCAGTATTTT
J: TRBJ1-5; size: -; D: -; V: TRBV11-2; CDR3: CASSLDRVRNQPQHF; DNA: TGTGCCAGCAGCTTAGACAGGGTGCGCAATCAGCCCCAGCATTTT
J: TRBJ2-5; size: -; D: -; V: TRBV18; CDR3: CASSPPGVQETQYF; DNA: TGTGCCAGCTCACCACCAGGGGTACAAGAGACCCAGTACTTC
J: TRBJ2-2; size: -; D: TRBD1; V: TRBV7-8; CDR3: CASSPQGADTGELFF; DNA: TGTGCCAGCAGCCCACAGGGGGCCGACACCGGGGAGCTGTTTTTT
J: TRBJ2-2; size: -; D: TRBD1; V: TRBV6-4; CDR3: CASSEQGTGELFF; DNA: TGTGCCAGCAGCGAACAGGGGACCGGGGAGCTGTTTTTT
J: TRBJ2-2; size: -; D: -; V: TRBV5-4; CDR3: CASSFSRVGTGELFF; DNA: TGTGCCAGCAGCTTTTCGAGAGTTGGCACCGGGGAGCTGTTTTTT
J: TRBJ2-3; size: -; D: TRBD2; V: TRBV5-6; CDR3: CASSLTGAGAGNTQYF; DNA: TGTGCCAGCAGCCTGACGGGAGCGGGGGCCGGGAATACGCAGTATTTT
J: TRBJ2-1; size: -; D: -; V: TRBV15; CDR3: CATSTGQLQFF; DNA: TGTGCCACCAGCACCGGACAGCTTCAGTTCTTC
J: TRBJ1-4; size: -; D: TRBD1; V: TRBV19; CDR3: CASSTLWTGKNEKLFF; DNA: TGTGCCAGTAGTACCCTCTGGACAGGGAAGAATGAAAAACTGTTTTTT
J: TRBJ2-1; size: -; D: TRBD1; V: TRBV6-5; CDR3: CASSYGTGRVNEQFF; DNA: TGTGCCAGCAGTTACGGGACAGGGAGGGTCAATGAGCAGTTCTTC
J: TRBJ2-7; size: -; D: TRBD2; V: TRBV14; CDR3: CASSQLAGSRYEQYF; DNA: TGTGCCAGCAGTCAATTAGCGGGTTCAAGGTACGAGCAGTACTTC
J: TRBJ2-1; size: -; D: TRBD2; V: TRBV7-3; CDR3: CASSTRLAGYNKQFF; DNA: TGTGCCAGCAGCACAAGACTAGCGGGGTACAATAAGCAGTTCTTC
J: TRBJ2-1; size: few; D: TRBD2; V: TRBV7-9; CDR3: CASSLERGGRNEQFF; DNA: TGTGCCAGCAGCTTAGAACGGGGGGGCCGCAATGAGCAGTTCTTC
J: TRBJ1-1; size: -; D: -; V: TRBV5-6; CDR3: CASSLANWEGKRTEAFF; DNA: TGTGCCAGCAGCTTGGCCAACTGGGAGGGAAAGAGGACTGAAGCTTTCTTT
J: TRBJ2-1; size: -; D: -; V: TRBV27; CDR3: CASSLMPGHYNEQFF; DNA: TGTGCCAGCAGTCTCATGCCGGGACATTACAATGAGCAGTTCTTC
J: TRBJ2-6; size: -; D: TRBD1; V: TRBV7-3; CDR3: CASSPGQGVAGANVLTF; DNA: TGTGCCAGCAGCCCGGGACAGGGGGTTGCTGGGGCCAACGTCCTGACTTTC
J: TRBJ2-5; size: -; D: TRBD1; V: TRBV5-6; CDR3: CASSRWTGGETQYF; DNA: TGTGCCAGCAGTCGTTGGACAGGCGGAGAGACCCAGTACTTC
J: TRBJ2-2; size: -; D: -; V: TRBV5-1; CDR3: CASSWGLNTGELFF; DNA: TGCGCCAGCAGCTGGGGACTTAACACCGGGGAGCTGTTTTTT
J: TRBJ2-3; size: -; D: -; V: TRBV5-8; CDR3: CASSLGPFTDTQYF; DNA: TGTGCCAGCAGCTTGGGTCCCTTCACAGATACGCAGTATTTT
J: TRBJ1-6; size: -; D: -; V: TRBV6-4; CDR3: CASSPTGPNSPLHF; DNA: TGTGCCAGCAGTCCGACAGGCCCCAATTCACCCCTCCACTTT
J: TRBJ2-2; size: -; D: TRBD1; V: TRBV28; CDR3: CASVPYRGPGSGELFF; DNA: TGTGCCAGCGTCCCCTACAGGGGGCCAGGTAGCGGGGAGCTGTTTTTT
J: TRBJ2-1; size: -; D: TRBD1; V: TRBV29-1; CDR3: CSAEGQGLNEQFF; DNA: TGCAGCGCCGAGGGACAGGGTCTCAATGAGCAGTTCTTC
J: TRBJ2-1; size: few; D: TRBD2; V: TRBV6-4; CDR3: CASSERGTSGGSAGKFF; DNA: TGTGCCAGCAGTGAAAGGGGAACTAGCGGGGGGTCCGCCGGGAAGTTCTTC
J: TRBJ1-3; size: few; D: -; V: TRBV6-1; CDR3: CASSVAAPGNTIYF; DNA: TGTGCCAGCAGTGTAGCAGCACCTGGAAACACCATATATTTT
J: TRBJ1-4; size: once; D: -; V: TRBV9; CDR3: CASSVSGTTNEKLFF; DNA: TGTGCCAGCAGCGTATCAGGGACAACTAATGAAAAACTGTTTTTT
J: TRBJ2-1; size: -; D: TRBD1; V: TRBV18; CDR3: CASSPTQGISYNEQFF; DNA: TGTGCCAGCTCACCAACACAGGGGATTTCCTACAATGAGCAGTTCTTC
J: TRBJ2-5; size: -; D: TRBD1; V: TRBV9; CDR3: CASSAGQGTQETQYF; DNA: TGTGCCAGCAGCGCCGGACAGGGGACCCAAGAGACCCAGTACTTC
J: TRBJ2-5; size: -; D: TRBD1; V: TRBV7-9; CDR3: CASSSRLGTGGRETQYF; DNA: TGTGCCAGCAGCTCGCGTTTGGGGACAGGGGGCAGGGAGACCCAGTACTTC
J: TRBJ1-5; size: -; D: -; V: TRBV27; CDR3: CASRAGATHNQPQHF; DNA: TGTGCCAGCAGAGCAGGGGCCACCCACAATCAGCCCCAGCATTTT
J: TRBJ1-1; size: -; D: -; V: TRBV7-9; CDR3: CASSLVGGGTSEAFF; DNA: TGTGCCAGCAGCTTAGTGGGGGGTGGAACGTCTGAAGCTTTCTTT
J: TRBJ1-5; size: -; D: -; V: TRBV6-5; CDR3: CASSYKSHNQPQHF; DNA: TGTGCCAGCAGTTACAAGAGTCATAATCAGCCCCAGCATTTT